The 18 T cell receptor beta chains below come from one sample, sequenced in a study of T cell responses to AZD1222 COVID-19 vaccine. This table comes from immunoSEQ multiplex PCR, and its TCRdb copy is limited to in-frame clones, with some not included. The sample consists of 90,000 to 100,000 clones, roughly nine tenths of them appearing once. Sequences were derived from peripheral blood, sampled on day 0 of AZD1222 vaccination. These receptors all come from an adult in good health.

V usage is TRBV19 and J usage is TRBJ2-1; possibly TRBD1 for D (6 bases). The CDR3 has 13 amino acids. The V end was cut by 5 bases, the J end by 9 bases, with 14 bases between. Germline values: CDR1 LNHDA, CDR2 SQIVND (reference sequence). CDR3 amino acids: CASSPPPQGEQFF. The CDR3 bases are TGTGCCAGTAGTCCCCCCCCACAGGGTGAGCAGTTCTTC.

V gene TRBV6-7 combines with J gene TRBJ1-5, with a weak D call TRBD1 (6 bases). TRBV6-7 is designated an ORF whose function remains uncertain. The germline V and J ends were trimmed by 8 bases and 3 bases, with 14 bases remaining between them. CDR3 size: 14 residues. CDR3: CASPSTGTNQPQHF. CDR3 bases: TGTGCCAGCCCTTCGACAGGCACCAATCAGCCCCAGCATTTT.

The rearrangement uses TRBV6-5 and TRBJ1-4; no clear D gene. Trimming stripped 6 bases from V and 3 bases from J, with 2 bases between. CDR1 MNHEY and CDR2 SVGAGI come from the germline V gene. There are 11 residues in the CDR3. The CDR3 DNA reads as TGTGCCAGCAGGTCTAATGAAAAACTGTTTTTT. Translating it yields CASRSNEKLFF.

The J gene is TRBJ2-1, the V gene TRBV7-2; 11 bases map to TRBD1. V lost 6 bases to trimming and J lost 8 bases; unmatched junction nucleotides: 15. Germline V gives CDR1 SGHTA, CDR2 FQGNSA. The CDR3 has 17 residues. The CDR3, as DNA: TGTGCCAGCAGAAGCCCCACCGGGACAGGGGGGTTCGATGAGCAGTTCTTC. This codes for CASRSPTGTGGFDEQFF.

The chain combines TRBV6-2 or TRBV6-3 with TRBJ2-1; D is unclear. V lost 0 bases to trimming and J lost 12 bases, with 9 bases between them. Germline V gene sequence: CDR1 MNHEY, CDR2 SVGEGT. The CDR3 is 12 residues long. The CDR3 spells CASSYSPKGQFF. CDR3 nucleotide sequence: TGTGCCAGCAGTTACTCCCCCAAGGGGCAGTTCTTC.

V gene TRBV6-5 combines with J gene TRBJ2-1, with no clear D. The germline V gene encodes CDR1 MNHEY and CDR2 SVGAGI. This CDR3 contains 13 residues. Trimming removed 6 bases at V and 7 bases at J, with 13 bases between. The CDR3 region is CASRLSVGNEQFF. The CDR3 bases are TGTGCCAGCAGGCTTTCCGTCGGGAATGAGCAGTTCTTC.

The genes are TRBV9 and TRBJ2-3; the D gene could be TRBD1 or TRBD2 (6 bases each). The germline V gene encodes CDR1 SGDLS and CDR2 YYNGEE. V was cut by 2 bases and J by 6 bases, with 13 bases left in between. The CDR3 length is 14 residues. This CDR3 is CASSVDRGRDTQYF. CDR3 DNA: TGTGCCAGCAGCGTCGACCGGGGGCGGGATACGCAGTATTTT.

The chain has TRBV7-9 and TRBJ1-1, with D uncertain. The germline gives CDR1 SEHNR, CDR2 FQNEAQ (reference sequence). V gave up 4 bases and J gave up 3 bases, with 12 bases separating them. The CDR3 runs to 14 residues. The DNA of the CDR3 is TGTGCCAGCAGCTGGGCAGTTGGGTACACTGAAGCTTTCTTT. It is translated as CASSWAVGYTEAFF.

The chain couples TRBV5-4 to TRBJ2-1, with 8 bases fitting TRBD1. Trimming at V came to 4 bases and at J to 6 bases, leaving 9 bases not matched to a gene. There are 15 residues in the CDR3. Germline CDR1 SGHNT, CDR2 YYREEE (reference sequence). This chain's CDR3 is CASSGKTGEGNEQFF. CDR3 sequence (DNA): TGTGCCAGCAGCGGTAAGACAGGGGAAGGCAATGAGCAGTTCTTC. Full variable domain (outside the CDR3, taken from reference TRBV5-4 and TRBJ2-1): ETGVTQSPTHLIKTRGQQVTLRCSSQSGHNTVSWYQQALGQGPQFIFQYYREEENGRGNFPPRFSGLQFPNYSSELNVNALELDDSALYLCASSGKTGEGNEQFFGPGTRLTVL.

This rearrangement joins TRBV7-9 to TRBJ1-3, with 7 nucleotides matching TRBD1. Germline V lookup: CDR1 SEHNR, CDR2 FQNEAQ (reference sequence). The ends lost 2 bases at V and 0 bases at J; junction bases unmatched: 4. The CDR3 loop spans 16 amino acids. CDR3 sequence: CASSLLGGSSGNTIYF. The CDR3 DNA is TGTGCCAGCAGCTTATTAGGGGGCAGCTCTGGAAACACCATATATTTT.

V usage is TRBV7-6 and J usage is TRBJ2-1, with unresolved D. The V gene lost 5 bases and the J gene lost 0 bases, with 20 bases spanning the gap. The length of the CDR3 is 18 residues. Germline CDR1 and CDR2: SGHVS and FNYEAQ. CDR3 loop: CASSQQRPGSLSYNEQFF. The CDR3 region has the DNA TGTGCCAGCAGCCAACAGCGTCCCGGGTCCCTCTCCTACAATGAGCAGTTCTTC.

Here the CDR3 DNA reads TGTGCCAGCAGCGACGGGGGCTCAGTTCGGACGCAGTATTTT. Its protein is CASSDGGSVRTQYF. The V call is TRBV9, the J call TRBJ2-3; possibly TRBD1 or TRBD2 for D (6 bases each). Trimming took 3 bases from V and 9 from J, leaving 17 bases between them. Per the germline V gene, CDR1 is SGDLS and CDR2 is YYNGEE. CDR3 length: 14 residues.

The table lists this clone with a count of one. The V call is TRBV5-4, the J call TRBJ1-5; a weak D match, TRBD1 (6 bases). Germline V gene data show CDR1 as SGHNT and CDR2 as YYREEE (reference sequence). V lost 4 bases and J lost 2, with 13 bases in between. The CDR3 covers 15 residues. The CDR3 region is CASSEGGMGNQPQHF. CDR3 coding DNA: TGTGCCAGCAGCGAGGGGGGAATGGGCAATCAGCCCCAGCATTTT.

This clone was seen only a few times. Different DNA sequences within this sample yield the same CDR3. The chain couples TRBV5-6 to TRBJ1-5, with unresolved D. V was clipped by 1 base and J by 4 bases, with 12 bases between them. Germline V gives CDR1 SGHDT, CDR2 YYEEEE. The CDR3 is 15 residues long. The CDR3 coding sequence is TGTGCCAGCAGCTTGCGTAGGCCAGGAAATCAGCCCCAGCATTTT. It yields the protein CASSLRRPGNQPQHF.

The chain links TRBV29-1 to TRBJ1-1; D remains ambiguous. The length of the CDR3 is 11 residues. V lost 1 base to trimming and J lost 8 bases, with 8 bases between them. The germline gives CDR1 SQVTM, CDR2 ANQGSEA. The CDR3 loop is CSVEVTAEAFF. The CDR3 DNA sequence: TGCAGCGTTGAAGTTACCGCGGAAGCTTTCTTT.

This chain joins TRBV23-1 and TRBJ1-1, with D possibly matching TRBD1 (5 bases). TRBV23-1 is an ORF; its function is uncertain. This CDR3 contains 15 residues. The ends were cut back, 11 bases at V and 1 base at J, with 20 bases in the middle. CDR3 in DNA: TGCGCCGGTAGACAGCTCCGGTGTAGGAACACTGAAGCTTTCTTT. It encodes CAGRQLRCRNTEAFF.

The DNA of the CDR3 is TGTGCCAGCAGCTCCTACAGAGGGACGAACACTGAAGCTTTCTTT. Its translation: CASSSYRGTNTEAFF. The chain links TRBV7-2 to TRBJ1-1; tentative D call: TRBD1 (5 bases). V shed 4 bases and J shed 1 base, with 13 bases lying between them. CDR1 and CDR2 from the germline V gene are SGHTA and FQGNSA. CDR3 length equals 15 residues.

V and J are TRBV7-9 and TRBJ1-3; D is perhaps TRBD1 (5 bases). CDR3 size: 12 residues. V lost 1 base to trimming and J lost 10 bases, with 8 bases between them. The V gene's germline CDR1 is SEHNR and CDR2 FQNEAQ (reference sequence). This CDR3 is CASSLGGTTIYF. CDR3 in DNA: TGTGCCAGCAGCTTAGGGGGGACTACCATATATTTT.